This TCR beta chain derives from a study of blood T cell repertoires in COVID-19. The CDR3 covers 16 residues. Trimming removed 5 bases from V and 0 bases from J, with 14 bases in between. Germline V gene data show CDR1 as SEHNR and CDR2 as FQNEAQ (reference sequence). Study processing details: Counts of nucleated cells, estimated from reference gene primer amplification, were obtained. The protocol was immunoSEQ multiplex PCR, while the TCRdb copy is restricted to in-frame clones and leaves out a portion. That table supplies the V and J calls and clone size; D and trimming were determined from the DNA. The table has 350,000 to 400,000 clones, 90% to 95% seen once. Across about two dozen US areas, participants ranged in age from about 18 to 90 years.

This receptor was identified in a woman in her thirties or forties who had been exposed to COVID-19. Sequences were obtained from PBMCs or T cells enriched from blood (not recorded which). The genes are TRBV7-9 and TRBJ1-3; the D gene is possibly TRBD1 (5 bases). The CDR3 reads CASSPRGGSSGNTIYF. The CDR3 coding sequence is TGTGCCAGCAGCCCAAGGGGCGGGAGCTCTGGAAACACCATATATTTT.